Reported below is one T cell receptor (beta chain). These data come from a study of early stage breast cancer tumors. CDR1 SQVTM and CDR2 ANQGSEA come from the germline V gene. This CDR3 has 13 amino acids. V dropped 3 bases and J dropped 4 bases, with 12 bases sitting between them. Produced via immunoSEQ multiplex PCR; TCRdb's table is partial and in-frame only. Of tens of thousands of clones listed, more than 65% were seen once; the top ten hold 3% to 3.5%. Material for sequencing was blood. The gene calls are TRBV29-1 and TRBJ1-2; a weak D match, TRBD1 (6 bases). The TCR sequence derives from a person between 55 and 70 years old with breast cancer. The CDR3 DNA follows: TGCAGCGTTGACCGGGACATCATCTATGGCTACACCTTC. It translates to CSVDRDIIYGYTF.